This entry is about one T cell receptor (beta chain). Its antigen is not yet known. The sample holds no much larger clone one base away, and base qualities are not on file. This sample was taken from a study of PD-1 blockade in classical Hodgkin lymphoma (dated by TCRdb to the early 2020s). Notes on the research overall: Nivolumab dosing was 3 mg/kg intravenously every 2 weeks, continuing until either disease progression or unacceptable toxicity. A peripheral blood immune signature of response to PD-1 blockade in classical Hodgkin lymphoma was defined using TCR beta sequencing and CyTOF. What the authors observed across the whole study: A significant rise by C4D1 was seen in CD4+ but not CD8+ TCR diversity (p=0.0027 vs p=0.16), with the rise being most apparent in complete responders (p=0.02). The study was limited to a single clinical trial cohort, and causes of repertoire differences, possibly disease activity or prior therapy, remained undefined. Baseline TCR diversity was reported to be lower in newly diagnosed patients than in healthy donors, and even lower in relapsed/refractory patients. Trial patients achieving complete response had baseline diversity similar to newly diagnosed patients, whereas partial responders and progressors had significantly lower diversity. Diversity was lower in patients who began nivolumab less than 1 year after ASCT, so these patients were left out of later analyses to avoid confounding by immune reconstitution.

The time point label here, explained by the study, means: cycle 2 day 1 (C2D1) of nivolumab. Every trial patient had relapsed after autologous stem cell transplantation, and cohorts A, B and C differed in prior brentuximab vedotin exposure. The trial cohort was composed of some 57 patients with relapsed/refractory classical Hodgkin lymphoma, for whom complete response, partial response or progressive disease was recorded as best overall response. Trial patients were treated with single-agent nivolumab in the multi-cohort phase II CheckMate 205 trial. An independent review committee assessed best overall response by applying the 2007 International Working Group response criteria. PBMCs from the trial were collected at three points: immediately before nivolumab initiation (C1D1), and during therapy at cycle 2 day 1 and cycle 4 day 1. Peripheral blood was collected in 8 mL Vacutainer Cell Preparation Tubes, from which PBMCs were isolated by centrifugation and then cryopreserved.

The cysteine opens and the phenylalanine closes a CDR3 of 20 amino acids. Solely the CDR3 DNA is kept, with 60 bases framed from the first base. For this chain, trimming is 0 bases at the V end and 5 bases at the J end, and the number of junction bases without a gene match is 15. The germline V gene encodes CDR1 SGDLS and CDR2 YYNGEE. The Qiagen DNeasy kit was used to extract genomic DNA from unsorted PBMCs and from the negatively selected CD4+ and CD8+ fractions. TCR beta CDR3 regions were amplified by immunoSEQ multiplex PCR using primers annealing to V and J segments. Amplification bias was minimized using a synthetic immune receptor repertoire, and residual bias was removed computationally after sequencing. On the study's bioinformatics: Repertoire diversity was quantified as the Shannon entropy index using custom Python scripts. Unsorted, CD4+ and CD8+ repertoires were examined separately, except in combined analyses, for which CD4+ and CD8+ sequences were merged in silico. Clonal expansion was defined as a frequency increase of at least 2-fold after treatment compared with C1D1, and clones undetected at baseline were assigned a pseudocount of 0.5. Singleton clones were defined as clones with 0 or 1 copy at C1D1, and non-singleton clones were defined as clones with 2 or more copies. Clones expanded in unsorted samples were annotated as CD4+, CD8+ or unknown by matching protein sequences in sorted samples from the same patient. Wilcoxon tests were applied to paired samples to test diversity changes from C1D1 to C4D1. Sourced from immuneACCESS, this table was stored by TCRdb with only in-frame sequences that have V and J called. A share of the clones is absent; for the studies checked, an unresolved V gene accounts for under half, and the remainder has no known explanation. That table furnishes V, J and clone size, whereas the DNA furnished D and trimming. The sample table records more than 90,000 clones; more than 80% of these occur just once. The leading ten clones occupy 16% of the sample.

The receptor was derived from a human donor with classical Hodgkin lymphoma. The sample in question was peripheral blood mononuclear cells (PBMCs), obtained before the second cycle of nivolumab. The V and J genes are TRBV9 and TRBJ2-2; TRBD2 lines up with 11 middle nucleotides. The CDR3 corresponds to CASSVEGLAGGLRTTGELFF. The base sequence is TGTGCCAGCAGCGTAGAGGGGCTAGCGGGAGGCCTACGAACAACCGGGGAGCTGTTTTTT.